Listed here are 10 T cell receptor beta chains from one sample, sequenced in a study of blood T cell repertoires in COVID-19. TCRdb's copy holds only in-frame clones and misses some; the assay was immunoSEQ multiplex PCR. Found here are 150,000 to 200,000 clones, roughly 80% of them singletons; the top ten hold about 1.5%. Sequenced sample: peripheral blood. The source of these receptors is a human donor in a cohort sampled during active COVID-19.

The V gene is TRBV6-5, the J gene TRBJ2-7, with a weak D call TRBD1 (6 bases). The V gene's germline CDR1 is MNHEY and CDR2 SVGAGI. This CDR3 is built from 12 residues. V was cut by 7 bases and J by 3 bases, with 10 bases left in between. The CDR3 loop reads CASTRQVYEQYF. The CDR3 DNA follows: TGTGCCAGCACCAGACAGGTCTACGAGCAGTACTTC.

For the CDR3, the DNA is TGTGCCGTCGTCGGGGGCACTGAAGCTTTCTTT. Translated, it gives CAVVGGTEAFF. The rearrangement links TRBV10-3 to TRBJ1-1, with a weak D call TRBD1 (5 bases). CDR1 is ENHRY, CDR2 SYGVKD, per germline. The CDR3 is 11 residues long. With 11 bases removed from V and 4 bases from J, the gap between germline ends came to 11 bases.

The chain links TRBV6-2 or TRBV6-3 to TRBJ1-2; D gene uncertain. Germline assignment: CDR1 MNHEY and CDR2 SVGEGT. The CDR3 contains 16 residues. The V end was cut by 0 bases, the J end by 5 bases, with 16 bases between. The CDR3 region is CASSYSQRSGYYGYTF. In nucleotides, the CDR3 is TGTGCCAGCAGTTACTCGCAAAGGTCGGGTTATTATGGCTACACCTTC.

The V and J genes are TRBV11-2 and TRBJ1-6, with D tentatively TRBD1 (5 bases). The CDR3 runs to 13 residues. Trimming cost V 5 bases and J 7 bases, with 9 bases left between them. Germline V CDR1 and CDR2: SGHAT, FQNNGV. In DNA, the CDR3 is TGTGCCAGCAGCGCGACAGAAAATTCACCCCTCCACTTT. It encodes CASSATENSPLHF.

This chain uses TRBV4-2 with TRBJ2-7; 10 bases fit TRBD1. Trimming took 4 bases from V and 3 from J; bases not matched to a gene: 6. The CDR3 runs to 15 residues. Per germline, CDR1 LGHNA and CDR2 YNFKEQ. The CDR3 reads CASSPLTGGNYEQYF. The DNA of the CDR3 is TGTGCCAGCAGCCCACTGACAGGGGGCAACTACGAGCAGTACTTC.

The chain is built from TRBV5-8 and TRBJ2-7, with 8 bases identical to TRBD1. The CDR3 has 15 residues. Germline V lookup: CDR1 SGHTS, CDR2 YDEGEE. J gave up 0 bases and V 2 bases, and 4 bases lay outside the gene matches. As DNA, the CDR3 is TGTGCCAGCAGCTTAGGACAGGGAGGCTCCTACGAGCAGTACTTC. Its protein product is CASSLGQGGSYEQYF.

The chain couples TRBV5-4 to TRBJ2-7; TRBD2 matches 7 bases. The germline V gene has CDR1 SGHNT and CDR2 YYREEE (reference sequence). V dropped 1 base and J dropped 4; count of bases not matched to a gene: 8. The CDR3 runs to 15 residues. The CDR3: CASSLYQGGEYEQYF. The CDR3, as DNA: TGTGCCAGCAGCTTGTATCAGGGAGGGGAATACGAGCAGTACTTC. Supplemented by reference TRBV5-4 and TRBJ2-7, the full variable domain reads ETGVTQSPTHLIKTRGQQVTLRCSSQSGHNTVSWYQQALGQGPQFIFQYYREEENGRGNFPPRFSGLQFPNYSSELNVNALELDDSALYLCASSLYQGGEYEQYFGPGTRLTVT.

The chain joins TRBV28 to TRBJ2-7; 7 positions agree with TRBD1. CDR1 is MDHEN and CDR2 is SYDVKM in the germline V gene. The CDR3 is 15 amino acids. V was clipped by 6 bases and J by 4 bases; unmatched bases: 12. CDR3 coding DNA: TGTGCCAGCAGGTTAGGGGGCGCCCTAACATACGAGCAGTACTTC. It translates to CASRLGGALTYEQYF.

This chain uses TRBV5-1 with TRBJ2-7, with 9 bases fitting TRBD1. Germline V gives CDR1 SGHRS, CDR2 YFSETQ. The CDR3 has 15 residues. V shed 3 bases and J 4 bases; nucleotides not matched to a gene: 8. The DNA for the CDR3 is TGCGCCAGCAGCTCGCAGACAGGGGGTACTTACGAGCAGTACTTC. Protein sequence: CASSSQTGGTYEQYF.

The chain recombines TRBV3-1 (or the pseudogene TRBV3-2) with TRBJ1-3; D unclear. V was pared by 4 bases and J by 0 bases, with 10 bases between. The CDR3 is made up of 15 amino acids. Germline V gives CDR1 LGHDT, CDR2 YNNKEL (reference sequence). The CDR3 is CASSRTEDSGNTIYF. In nucleotides, the CDR3 is TGTGCCAGCAGCCGAACAGAAGACTCTGGAAACACCATATATTTT.